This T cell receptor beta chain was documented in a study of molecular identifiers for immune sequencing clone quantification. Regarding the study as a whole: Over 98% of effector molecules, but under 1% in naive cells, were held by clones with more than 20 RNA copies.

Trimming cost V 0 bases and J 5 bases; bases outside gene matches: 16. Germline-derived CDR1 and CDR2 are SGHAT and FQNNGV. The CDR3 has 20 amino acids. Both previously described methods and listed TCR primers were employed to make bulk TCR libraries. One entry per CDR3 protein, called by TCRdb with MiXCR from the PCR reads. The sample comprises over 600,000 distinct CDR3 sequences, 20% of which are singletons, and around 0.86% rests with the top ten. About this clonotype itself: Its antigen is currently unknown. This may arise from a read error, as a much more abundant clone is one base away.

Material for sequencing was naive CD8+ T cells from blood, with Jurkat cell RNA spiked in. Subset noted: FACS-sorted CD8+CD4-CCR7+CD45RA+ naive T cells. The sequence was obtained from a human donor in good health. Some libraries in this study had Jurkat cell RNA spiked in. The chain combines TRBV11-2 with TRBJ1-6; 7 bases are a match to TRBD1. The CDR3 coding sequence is TGTGCCAGCAGCTTAGATCCGGGACAGTCCTATATTGCGGATAATTCACCCCTCCACTTT. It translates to CASSLDPGQSYIADNSPLHF.